This T cell receptor beta chain was sequenced in a study of OX40 agonist ivuxolimab in advanced cancers. Assay used: immunoSEQ multiplex PCR; TCRdb lists only in-frame clones, some missing. The profile shows 70,000 to 95,000 clones, 92% of them singletons. Germline V lookup: CDR1 LNHDA, CDR2 SQIVND (reference sequence). Between the trimmed V and J ends, which lost 1 base and 0 bases, there was a span of 10 bases. The CDR3 totals 15 residues. This specimen consisted of CD4+ or CD8+ T cells sorted from blood, obtained in a trial of the OX40 agonist ivuxolimab. V is TRBV19 and J is TRBJ2-7, with D maybe TRBD2 (6 bases). The TCR originated in an adult with an advanced solid tumor such as melanoma, head and neck, liver or kidney cancer. The CDR3 DNA is TGTGCCAGTAGTATAGGGACTACGAGCTCCTACGAGCAGTACTTC. As protein: CASSIGTTSSYEQYF.